The source of this T cell receptor beta chain is a study of cytomegalovirus exposure and HLA in healthy donors. Whole-study results and caveats: In a later analysis, at a false discovery rate of 0.05, under 20,000 TCR beta sequences were associated with HLA alleles. High specificity and sensitivity for cytomegalovirus status were reported for the classifier.

To note about this clone: What it binds is unknown.

Healthy bone marrow donors supplied every sample. PCR used 60 Vbeta primers and 13 Jbeta primers. TCRdb's table, derived via immunoSEQ multiplex PCR, lists solely in-frame clones and lacks some. This table holds roughly 300,000 clones, 75% to 90% found once. The TCR comes from a middle-aged man in good health and CMV-seropositive. The specimen sequenced was PBMCs.

The CDR3 is CASSSRQGLSYEQYF. The CDR3 nucleotides read TGCGCCAGCAGCTCCCGGCAGGGGCTGTCCTACGAGCAGTACTTC. The chain joins TRBV5-1 to TRBJ2-5, with a possible D match to TRBD1 (6 bases). The J call may be faulty, since TRBJ2-7 better matches the DNA end. This CDR3 contains 15 residues. Germline-derived CDR1 and CDR2 are SGHRS and YFSETQ.